The 29 T cell receptor beta chains reported below all come from one sample, sequenced in a study of T cells after posttransplantation cyclophosphamide. Some clones are missing from TCRdb's copy, which holds only in-frame ones; the method was immunoSEQ multiplex PCR. In total the sample includes approximately 13,000 clones, none of them seen once. Cyclophosphamide on days +3 and +4 followed busulfan-fludarabine conditioning and a marrow graft. Source: PBMCs, taken after allogeneic stem cell transplant with posttransplant cyclophosphamide. These receptors originate from a female patient aged 40-50 years who received an allogeneic stem cell transplant from an unrelated donor, was CMV-positive, and had acute GVHD only. Some of the T cells may derive from the graft donor.

This clone showed up many times. This sequence joins TRBV15 and TRBJ1-1; 8 bases fit TRBD1. V lost 5 bases and J lost 4; bases outside the gene matches: 9. CDR1 is LNHNV, CDR2 YYDKDF, per germline (reference sequence). CDR3 length equals 15 residues. This chain's CDR3 is CATSARGHGTTEAFF. In DNA form, the CDR3 reads TGTGCCACCAGCGCCAGGGGGCACGGGACCACTGAAGCTTTCTTT.

This clone occurred a few times. J is TRBJ2-2 and V is TRBV5-1; 10 nucleotides match TRBD1. With V trimmed by 5 bases and J by 5 bases, 9 bases remained unmatched. There are 16 residues in the CDR3. Germline CDR1 and CDR2: SGHRS and YFSETQ. The CDR3 nucleotides are TGCGCCAGCAGGTCCGACAGGGGGCGCGGGACCGGGGAGCTGTTTTTT. Protein: CASRSDRGRGTGELFF.

This clone has a count of ten or more. V gene TRBV28 combines with J gene TRBJ2-7; 7 nucleotides line up with TRBD2. This CDR3 comprises 15 residues. J was trimmed by 3 bases and V by 8 bases; bases with no gene match: 13. From germline, CDR1 is MDHEN and CDR2 SYDVKM. DNA of the CDR3: TGTGCCAGCCCCTCGGGCGGACTAGAGAACTACGAGCAGTACGTC. It yields the protein CASPSGGLENYEQYV.

This clone has ten or more counts. The chain couples TRBV5-4 to TRBJ2-2, with a tentative D call TRBD1 (5 bases). Deletions cut 4 bases from V and 10 bases from J, with 14 bases between. The CDR3 has 13 residues. Per germline, CDR1 SGHNT and CDR2 YYREEE (reference sequence). The CDR3 protein is CASSTKQAQELFF. CDR3 in DNA: TGTGCCAGCAGCACGAAACAGGCGCAGGAGCTGTTTTTT. The whole variable domain, filled in from reference TRBV5-4 and TRBJ2-2, reads ETGVTQSPTHLIKTRGQQVTLRCSSQSGHNTVSWYQQALGQGPQFIFQYYREEENGRGNFPPRFSGLQFPNYSSELNVNALELDDSALYLCASSTKQAQELFFGEGSRLTVL.

This clone was recorded many times. This chain uses TRBV6-5 with TRBJ1-3, with a weak D call TRBD1 (5 bases). Deletions cut 0 bases from V and 2 bases from J, with 5 bases between. Germline loops: CDR1 MNHEY, CDR2 SVGAGI. The CDR3 has 14 amino acids. CDR3 bases: TGTGCCAGCAGTTACTCAGGGGCTGGAAACACCATATATTTT. Translating it yields CASSYSGAGNTIYF.

A note on this clone: A read error may be the cause here, since a much bigger clone is one base away. The V gene is TRBV9, the J gene TRBJ2-2; 7 bases map to TRBD2. The CDR3 consists of 16 residues. CDR1 is SGDLS and CDR2 is YYNGEE in the germline V gene. DNA of the CDR3: TGTGCCAGCAGTGCGGGGCTCGGGAGGAACATCGGGGAGCTGTTTTTT. Amino acid sequence: CASSAGLGRNIGELFF.

The sample holds many counts of this clone. The chain joins TRBV5-5 to TRBJ1-2, with TRBD1 identical over 8 bases. From germline, CDR1 is SGHKS and CDR2 YYEKEE (reference sequence). V trimming: 1 base; J trimming: 1 base; junction bases outside the gene matches: 3. The CDR3 consists of 15 residues. The CDR3 spells CASSLWDRNNYGYTF. Written as DNA, the CDR3 is TGTGCCAGCAGCTTGTGGGACAGGAATAACTATGGCTACACCTTC.

This clone was picked up many times. The V gene is TRBV7-2, the J gene TRBJ2-2; D remains unclear. The germline V gene encodes CDR1 SGHTA and CDR2 FQGNSA. The germline V and J ends were trimmed by 0 bases and 7 bases, with 18 bases remaining between them. The CDR3 is 17 residues long. CDR3 region: CASSLALGWSSSGELFF. CDR3 in DNA: TGTGCCAGCAGCTTAGCGCTTGGTTGGTCTTCGAGCGGGGAGCTGTTTTTT. The variable domain in full, with the rest retrieved from reference TRBV7-2 and TRBJ2-2, is GAGVSQSPSNKVTEKGKDVELRCDPISGHTALYWYRQSLGQGLEFLIYFQGNSAPDKSGLPSDRFSAERTGGSVSTLTIQRTQQEDSAVYLCASSLALGWSSSGELFFGEGSRLTVL.

This clone was found many times. The V call is TRBV5-6, the J call TRBJ2-2, with a tentative D call TRBD1 (5 bases). V was trimmed by 0 bases and J by 3 bases, leaving 12 bases between them. This CDR3 is 16 amino acids long. The germline V gene encodes CDR1 SGHDT and CDR2 YYEEEE. The CDR3 is CASSLDAGRHTGELFF. CDR3 bases: TGTGCCAGCAGCTTGGATGCAGGGCGTCACACCGGGGAGCTGTTTTTT.

This clone appeared many times. The CDR3 reads CASSIGWGPYEQYF. CDR3 nucleotides: TGTGCCAGTAGTATAGGTTGGGGCCCCTACGAGCAGTACTTC. J is TRBJ2-7 and V is TRBV19, with D perhaps matching TRBD1 (5 bases). Germline CDR1 LNHDA, CDR2 SQIVND (reference sequence). The CDR3 length is 14 residues. V was cut by 1 base and J by 2 bases, with 9 bases left in between.

This clone was picked up a small number of times. The chain combines TRBV20-1 with TRBJ1-4; D may be TRBD1 (6 bases). V lost 4 bases, J lost 8 bases, and 8 bases lay in between. CDR3 length: 11 amino acids. Per germline, CDR1 DFQATT and CDR2 SNEGSKA (reference sequence). CDR3 nucleotide sequence: TGCAGTGCTATCCAGGGGGAAAAACTGTTTTTT. It codes for CSAIQGEKLFF.

This clone was seen many times. The chain carries TRBV28 and TRBJ2-1; the match to TRBD1 covers 11 bases. Per germline, CDR1 MDHEN and CDR2 SYDVKM. This CDR3 spans 18 amino acids. V was pared by 4 bases and J by 6 bases, with 14 bases of the junction left unmatched. The CDR3 DNA is TGTGCCAGCAGTTCCGTAGGACAGGGGGCCTATGGCGGCAATGAGCAGTTCTTC. Residues: CASSSVGQGAYGGNEQFF.

This clone showed up many times. The rearrangement uses TRBV16 and TRBJ2-1, with 8 bases matching TRBD1. In germline, CDR1 is KGHSY, CDR2 FQNENV. After removal of 4 bases from V and 7 bases from J, the junction contained 6 bases not matched to a gene. The CDR3 is made up of 14 amino acids. The CDR3, as DNA: TGTGCCAGCAGCCGATTACAGGGGGTTAATGAGCAGTTCTTC. Amino acids: CASSRLQGVNEQFF.

The gene calls are TRBV18 and TRBJ1-5; 9 bases map to TRBD1. Germline assignment: CDR1 KGHSH and CDR2 LQKENI. The V and J ends lost 6 bases and 1 base, in that order; junction bases with no gene match: 10. The CDR3 is 17 residues long. The CDR3 DNA follows: TGTGCCAGCTCTCGTAACAGGGGGCATCGAAGCAATCAGCCCCAGCATTTT. As protein: CASSRNRGHRSNQPQHF.

In this sample, this clone turned up a few times. The chain employs TRBV27 and TRBJ2-1; D is undetermined. There are 13 residues in the CDR3. Trimming removed 8 bases from V and 0 bases from J, with 8 bases in between. Germline lookup yields CDR1 MNHEY and CDR2 SMNVEV (reference sequence). CDR3 region: CASGRSSYNEQFF. In nucleotides, the CDR3 is TGTGCCAGCGGCAGGTCCTCCTACAATGAGCAGTTCTTC.

The rearrangement joins TRBV5-1 to TRBJ2-3, with D perhaps matching TRBD2 (7 bases). This CDR3 spans 13 amino acids. Germline CDR1 is SGHRS and CDR2 is YFSETQ. V was pared by 7 bases and J by 5 bases, with 14 bases between. CDR3 nucleotide sequence: TGCGCCAGCTCGGGGGGCGGGCAAGATACGCAGTATTTT. It yields the protein CASSGGGQDTQYF. The full variable domain, its missing parts supplied by reference TRBV5-1 and TRBJ2-3, is KAGVTQTPRYLIKTRGQQVTLSCSPISGHRSVSWYQQTPGQGLQFLFEYFSETQRNKGNFPGRFSGRQFSNSRSEMNVSTLELGDSALYLCASSGGGQDTQYFGPGTRLTVL.

This clone was seen repeatedly, ten times or more. The V and J genes are TRBV7-9 and TRBJ2-7; D remains unclear. This CDR3 contains 14 residues. Germline V gene lookup returns CDR1 SEHNR and CDR2 FQNEAQ (reference sequence). Trimming shortened V by 3 bases and J by 2 bases, and 11 bases separated the two germline ends. As DNA, the CDR3 is TGTGCCAGCAGCTTTCAGCTTCGGGCCTACGAGCAGTACTTC. Its translation: CASSFQLRAYEQYF.

Ten or more counts support this clone. The genes are TRBV7-8 and TRBJ1-1; 9 bases match TRBD1. Germline CDR1 SGHVS, CDR2 FQNEAQ. Trimming cost V 5 bases and J 5 bases; bases outside gene matches: 6. The CDR3 covers 14 residues. The CDR3 nucleotides are TGTGCCAGCAGCCTGCTACAGGGGGCGACTGAAGCTTTCTTT. Translating gives CASSLLQGATEAFF.

This chain connects TRBV11-2 to TRBJ2-2; 8 nucleotides match TRBD1. CDR3 length equals 17 residues. Per germline, CDR1 SGHAT and CDR2 FQNNGV. After removal of 4 bases from V and 1 base from J, the junction contained 8 bases not matched to a gene. The CDR3 reads CASSSLRGPKNTGELFF. CDR3 nucleotides: TGTGCCAGCAGCTCCCTCAGGGGGCCTAAGAACACCGGGGAGCTGTTTTTT.

This clone was seen ten or more times. V gene TRBV5-8 combines with J gene TRBJ1-4, with D unclear. With 4 bases removed from V and 4 bases from J, the gap between germline ends came to 8 bases. CDR3 length: 13 amino acids. Germline-derived CDR1 and CDR2 are SGHTS and YDEGEE. The CDR3 is CASSRGFNEKLFF. The CDR3 DNA is TGTGCCAGCAGCCGGGGTTTTAATGAAAAACTGTTTTTT.

There are many counts of this clone. The chain employs TRBV7-9 and TRBJ2-1; 8 bases fit TRBD2. The CDR3 spans 17 residues. The V gene end was trimmed by 5 bases and the J gene end by 4 bases; junction bases not matched to a gene: 13. Per the germline V gene, CDR1 is SEHNR and CDR2 is FQNEAQ (reference sequence). The DNA for the CDR3 is TGTGCCAGCAGCGGGACCGGGGGCGGGGGGTTTTACAATGAGCAGTTCTTC. Translated, it gives CASSGTGGGGFYNEQFF.

This clone was seen at least ten times. The rearrangement links TRBV5-4 to TRBJ1-2; 9 bases are shared with TRBD1. The CDR3 runs 14 residues. Germline-derived CDR1 and CDR2 are SGHNT and YYREEE (reference sequence). The trim removed 3 bases at V and 4 bases at J, leaving 4 bases unmatched. The DNA for the CDR3 is TGTGCCAGCAGCTCGGACAGGGGTGGCTATGGCTACACCTTC. This sequence encodes CASSSDRGGYGYTF.

The table lists this clone with many counts. V gene TRBV9 combines with J gene TRBJ2-5; the match to TRBD2 covers 7 bases. V dropped 0 bases and J dropped 5; count of bases not matched to a gene: 10. The CDR3 is made up of 16 amino acids. Germline V CDR1 and CDR2: SGDLS, YYNGEE. DNA for the CDR3: TGTGCCAGCAGCGTAGCAGGTGCGGGAGAACGGGAGACCCAGTACTTC. Amino acid sequence: CASSVAGAGERETQYF.

This clone has just a few counts. This chain joins TRBV7-9 and TRBJ1-4; possibly TRBD1 for D (5 bases). The germline gives CDR1 SEHNR, CDR2 FQNEAQ (reference sequence). CDR3 length equals 14 residues. The V end was cut by 4 bases, the J end by 6 bases, with 12 bases between. CDR3: CASSSGHTYEKLFF. As DNA, the CDR3 is TGTGCCAGCAGCTCAGGACATACCTATGAAAAACTGTTTTTT.

This clone appeared many times. This chain links TRBV6-1 with TRBJ1-4, with D perhaps matching TRBD1 (6 bases). The CDR3 sequence is 14 residues long. Between the trimmed V and J ends, which lost 5 bases and 4 bases, there was a span of 11 bases. The germline V gene encodes CDR1 MNHNS and CDR2 SASEGT. CDR3 sequence (DNA): TGTGCCAGCAGTCCAGACAGGTATAATGAAAAACTGTTTTTT. This gives the protein CASSPDRYNEKLFF.

This clone was seen more than once but under ten times. Other DNA sequences in the same sample also yield this CDR3. J is TRBJ1-5 and V is TRBV4-2; unclear D gene. This CDR3 region has 15 residues. V lost 0 bases and J lost 1, with 7 bases in between. Germline V gives CDR1 LGHNA, CDR2 YNFKEQ. This CDR3 reads CASSQEAGSNQPQHF. The CDR3 coding sequence is TGTGCCAGCAGCCAAGAGGCGGGGAGCAATCAGCCCCAGCATTTT.

This clone was picked up many times. The rearrangement joins TRBV7-9 to TRBJ2-1, with TRBD1 identical over 10 bases. Germline CDR1 and CDR2: SEHNR and FQNEAQ (reference sequence). This CDR3 has 15 residues. V trimming: 3 bases; J trimming: 7 bases; junction bases outside the gene matches: 6. This CDR3 is CASSLGQGMGNEQFF. CDR3 nucleotide sequence: TGTGCCAGCAGCTTGGGACAGGGGATGGGGAATGAGCAGTTCTTC.

This clone is medium-sized within its sample. The rearrangement uses TRBV2 and TRBJ1-2; perhaps TRBD1 as D (6 bases). The germline V and J ends were trimmed by 2 bases and 8 bases, with 12 bases remaining between them. The CDR3 loop spans 13 amino acids. Germline CDR1 reads SNHLY; CDR2 reads FYNNEI. DNA of the CDR3: TGTGCCAGCAGTGAAACAGGGAGAGGGGGCTACACCTTC. Protein sequence: CASSETGRGGYTF.

The chain carries TRBV27 and TRBJ2-6; 10 positions match TRBD1. Germline values: CDR1 MNHEY, CDR2 SMNVEV (reference sequence). This CDR3 is built from 20 residues. After removal of 10 bases from V and 1 base from J, the junction contained 19 bases not matched to a gene. The CDR3 bases are TGTGCCAACTACCGGGACAGGGGATATCCACAGCCGTCTGGGGCCAACGTCCTGACTTTC. Its protein is CANYRDRGYPQPSGANVLTF.